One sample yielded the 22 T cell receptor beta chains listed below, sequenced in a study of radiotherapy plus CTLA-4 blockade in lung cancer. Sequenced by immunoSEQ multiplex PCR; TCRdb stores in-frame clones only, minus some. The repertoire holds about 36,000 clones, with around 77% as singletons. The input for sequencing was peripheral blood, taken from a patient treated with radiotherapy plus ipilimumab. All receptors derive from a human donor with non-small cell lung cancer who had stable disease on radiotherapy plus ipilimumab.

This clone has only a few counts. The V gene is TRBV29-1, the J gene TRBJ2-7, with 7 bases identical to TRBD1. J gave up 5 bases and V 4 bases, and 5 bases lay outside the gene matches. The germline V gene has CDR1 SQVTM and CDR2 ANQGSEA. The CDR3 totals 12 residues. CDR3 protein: CSVGARGNEQYF. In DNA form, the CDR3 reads TGCAGCGTTGGTGCCAGGGGGAACGAGCAGTACTTC.

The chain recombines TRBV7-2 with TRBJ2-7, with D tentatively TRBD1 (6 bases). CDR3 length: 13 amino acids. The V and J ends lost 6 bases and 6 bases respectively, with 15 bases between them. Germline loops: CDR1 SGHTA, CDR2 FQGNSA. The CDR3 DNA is TGTGCCAGCAGTTCCTTCCCAGGGGCCGAGCAGTACTTC. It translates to CASSSFPGAEQYF.

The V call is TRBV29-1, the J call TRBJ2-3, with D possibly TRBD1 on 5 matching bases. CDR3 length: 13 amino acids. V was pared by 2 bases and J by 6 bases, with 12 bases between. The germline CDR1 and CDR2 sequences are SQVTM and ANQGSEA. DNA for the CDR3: TGCAGCGTTGAATTCGGACCAGGGGATACGCAGTATTTT. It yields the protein CSVEFGPGDTQYF.

Written as DNA, the CDR3 is TGTGCCACCGCGGGGGGTCCCTATGGCTACACCTTC. Translated, it gives CATAGGPYGYTF. The V call is TRBV2, the J call TRBJ1-2, with D maybe TRBD1 (5 bases). The germline V gene has CDR1 SNHLY and CDR2 FYNNEI. Trimming took off 10 bases at V and 4 bases at J, with 13 bases between the two ends. The CDR3 spans 12 residues. Variable domain in full (rest from reference TRBV2 and TRBJ1-2): EPEVTQTPSHQVTQMGQEVILRCVPISNHLYFYWYRQILGQKVEFLVSFYNNEISEKSEIFDDQFSVERPDGSNFTLKIRSTKLEDSAMYFCATAGGPYGYTFGSGTRLTVV.

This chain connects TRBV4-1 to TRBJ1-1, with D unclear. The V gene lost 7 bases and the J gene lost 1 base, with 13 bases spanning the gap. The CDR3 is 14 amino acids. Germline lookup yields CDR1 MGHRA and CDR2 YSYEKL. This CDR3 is CASNHPTGNTEAFF. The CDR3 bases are TGCGCCAGCAACCACCCGACGGGGAACACTGAAGCTTTCTTT.

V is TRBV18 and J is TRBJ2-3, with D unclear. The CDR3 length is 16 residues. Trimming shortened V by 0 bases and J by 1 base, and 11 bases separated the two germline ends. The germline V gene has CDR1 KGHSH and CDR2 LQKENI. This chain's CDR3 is CASSPPQARRTDTQYF. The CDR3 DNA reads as TGTGCCAGCTCACCACCCCAGGCCCGGCGCACAGATACGCAGTATTTT.

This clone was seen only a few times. The CDR3: CASSYPPSEAFF. CDR3 coding DNA: TGTGCCAGCAGTTACCCCCCCTCTGAAGCTTTCTTT. The chain employs TRBV6-6 and TRBJ1-1, with D uncertain. CDR1 is MNHNY and CDR2 is SVGAGI in the germline V gene (reference sequence). The V and J ends lost 2 bases and 6 bases respectively, with 7 bases between them. The length of the CDR3 is 12 residues.

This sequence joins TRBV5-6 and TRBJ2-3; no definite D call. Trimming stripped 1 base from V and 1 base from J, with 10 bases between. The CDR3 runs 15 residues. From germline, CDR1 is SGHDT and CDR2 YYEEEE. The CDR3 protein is CASSLTGLGTDTQYF. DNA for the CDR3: TGTGCCAGCAGCTTGACTGGTTTGGGCACAGATACGCAGTATTTT.

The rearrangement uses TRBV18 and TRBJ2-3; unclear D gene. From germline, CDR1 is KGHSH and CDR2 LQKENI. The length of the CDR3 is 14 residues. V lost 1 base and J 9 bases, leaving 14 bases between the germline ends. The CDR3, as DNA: TGTGCCAGCTCACCACAGATCGGAGAAGCGACGCAGTATTTT. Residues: CASSPQIGEATQYF.

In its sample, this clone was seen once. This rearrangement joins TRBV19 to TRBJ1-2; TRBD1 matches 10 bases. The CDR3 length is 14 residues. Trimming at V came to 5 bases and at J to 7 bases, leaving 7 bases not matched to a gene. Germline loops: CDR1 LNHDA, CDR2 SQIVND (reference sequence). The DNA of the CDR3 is TGTGCCAGTAGTCTCGACAGGGGGCCGAGTGGCTACACCTTC. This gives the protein CASSLDRGPSGYTF.

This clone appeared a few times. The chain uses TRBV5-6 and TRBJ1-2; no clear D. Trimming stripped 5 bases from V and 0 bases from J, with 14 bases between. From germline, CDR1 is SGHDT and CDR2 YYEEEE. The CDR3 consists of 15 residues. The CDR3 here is CASRPGNSPNYGYTF. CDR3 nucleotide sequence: TGTGCCAGCAGGCCGGGGAACTCTCCTAACTATGGCTACACCTTC.

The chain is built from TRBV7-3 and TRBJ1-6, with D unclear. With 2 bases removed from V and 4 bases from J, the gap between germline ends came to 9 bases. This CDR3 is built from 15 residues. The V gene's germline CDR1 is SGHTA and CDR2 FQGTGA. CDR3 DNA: TGTGCCAGCAGCTTAGGCATGCCGTATAATTCACCCCTCCACTTT. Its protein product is CASSLGMPYNSPLHF.

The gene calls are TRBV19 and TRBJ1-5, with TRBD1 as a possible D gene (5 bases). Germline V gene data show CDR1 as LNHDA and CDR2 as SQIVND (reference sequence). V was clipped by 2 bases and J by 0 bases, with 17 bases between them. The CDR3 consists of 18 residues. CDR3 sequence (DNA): TGTGCCAGTAGTATAAGACCCCGGGGGACCTATAGCAATCAGCCCCAGCATTTT. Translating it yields CASSIRPRGTYSNQPQHF.

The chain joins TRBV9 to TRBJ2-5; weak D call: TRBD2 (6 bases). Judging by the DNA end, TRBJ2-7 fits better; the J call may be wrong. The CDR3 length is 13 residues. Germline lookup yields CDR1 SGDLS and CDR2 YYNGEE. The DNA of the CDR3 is TGTGCCAGCAGCCTGGGGGAGGCCTACGAGCAGTACTTC. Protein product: CASSLGEAYEQYF.

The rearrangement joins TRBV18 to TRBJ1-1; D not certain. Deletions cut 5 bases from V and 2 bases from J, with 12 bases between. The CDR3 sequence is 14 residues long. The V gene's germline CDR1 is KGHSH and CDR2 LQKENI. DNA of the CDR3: TGTGCCAGCTCAGGTCAGGTCTTTAACACTGAAGCTTTCTTT. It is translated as CASSGQVFNTEAFF.

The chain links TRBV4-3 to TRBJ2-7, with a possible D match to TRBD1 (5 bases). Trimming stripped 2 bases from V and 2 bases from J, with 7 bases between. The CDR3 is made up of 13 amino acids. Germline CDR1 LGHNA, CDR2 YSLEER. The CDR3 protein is CASSQTGTYEQYF. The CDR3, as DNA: TGCGCCAGCAGCCAAACAGGAACCTACGAGCAGTACTTC.

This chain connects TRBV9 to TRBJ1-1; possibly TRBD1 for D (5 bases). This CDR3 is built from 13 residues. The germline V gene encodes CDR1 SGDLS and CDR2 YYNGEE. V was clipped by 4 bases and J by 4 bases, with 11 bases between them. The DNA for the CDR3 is TGTGCCAGCAGCCAAACGGGGGGCACTGAAGCTTTCTTT. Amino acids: CASSQTGGTEAFF.

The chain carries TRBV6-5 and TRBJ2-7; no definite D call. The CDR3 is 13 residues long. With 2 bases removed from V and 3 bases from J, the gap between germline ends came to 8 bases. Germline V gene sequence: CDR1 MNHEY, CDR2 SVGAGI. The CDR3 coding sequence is TGTGCCAGCAGTTACCAAGAGAGCTACGAGCAGTACTTC. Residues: CASSYQESYEQYF.

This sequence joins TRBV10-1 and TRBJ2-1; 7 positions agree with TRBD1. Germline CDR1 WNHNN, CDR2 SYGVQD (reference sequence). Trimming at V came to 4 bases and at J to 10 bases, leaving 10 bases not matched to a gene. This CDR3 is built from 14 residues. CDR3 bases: TGCGCCAGCAGTGGGACCGGGACAGAGGAAGAGCAGTTCTTC. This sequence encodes CASSGTGTEEEQFF.

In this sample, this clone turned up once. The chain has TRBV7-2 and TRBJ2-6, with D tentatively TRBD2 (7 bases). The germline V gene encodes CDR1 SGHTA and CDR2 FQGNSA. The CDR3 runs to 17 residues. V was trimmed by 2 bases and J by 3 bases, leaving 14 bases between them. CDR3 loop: CASSLRWGGDGANVLTF. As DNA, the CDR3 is TGTGCCAGCAGCTTAAGGTGGGGGGGCGATGGGGCCAACGTCCTGACTTTC. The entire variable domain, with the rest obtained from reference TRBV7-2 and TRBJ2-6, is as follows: GAGVSQSPSNKVTEKGKDVELRCDPISGHTALYWYRQSLGQGLEFLIYFQGNSAPDKSGLPSDRFSAERTGGSVSTLTIQRTQQEDSAVYLCASSLRWGGDGANVLTFGAGSRLTVL.

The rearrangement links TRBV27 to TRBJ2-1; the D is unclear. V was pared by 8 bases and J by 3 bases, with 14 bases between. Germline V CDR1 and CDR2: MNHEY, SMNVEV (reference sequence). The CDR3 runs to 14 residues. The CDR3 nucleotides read TGTGCCAGCGGTCAGGCGACAAACTACAATGAGCAGTTCTTC. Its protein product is CASGQATNYNEQFF.

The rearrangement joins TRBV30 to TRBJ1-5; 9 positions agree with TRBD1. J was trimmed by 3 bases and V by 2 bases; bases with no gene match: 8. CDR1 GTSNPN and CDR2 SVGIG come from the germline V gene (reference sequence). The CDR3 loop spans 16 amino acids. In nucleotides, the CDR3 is TGTGCCTGGAGTCGCGGGGACAGGGTTGACAATCAGCCCCAGCATTTT. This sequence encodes CAWSRGDRVDNQPQHF.